This T cell receptor beta chain was identified in a study of blood T cell repertoires in COVID-19. Whole-study context: The United States, Italy and Spain were the sources of the acute and convalescent COVID-19 samples. The analysed material was cDNA or gDNA that came from T cells, B-cell-depleted T cells, or PBMCs.

V was pared by 6 bases and J by 11 bases, with 15 bases of the junction left unmatched. Germline V gene data show CDR1 as SGHTA and CDR2 as FQGNSA. This CDR3 spans 15 amino acids. As processed by the authors: Amplification from reference gene primers served as the basis for estimated nucleated cell counts. Clones were read by immunoSEQ multiplex PCR, and TCRdb kept only the in-frame ones, dropping some. That table gives V, J and clone size, and the DNA gave D and trimming. This table holds a few hundred thousand clones, 89% found once. This sequence joins TRBV7-2 and TRBJ1-4; 7 bases agree with TRBD1. The sequenced sample consisted of PBMCs or T cells enriched from blood (not recorded which). The source of this sequence is a young woman who had recovered from COVID-19. Written as DNA, the CDR3 is TGTGCCAGCAGACCCAGCAGGGACAGCGCAACGAAACTGTTTTTT. Its protein product is CASRPSRDSATKLFF.